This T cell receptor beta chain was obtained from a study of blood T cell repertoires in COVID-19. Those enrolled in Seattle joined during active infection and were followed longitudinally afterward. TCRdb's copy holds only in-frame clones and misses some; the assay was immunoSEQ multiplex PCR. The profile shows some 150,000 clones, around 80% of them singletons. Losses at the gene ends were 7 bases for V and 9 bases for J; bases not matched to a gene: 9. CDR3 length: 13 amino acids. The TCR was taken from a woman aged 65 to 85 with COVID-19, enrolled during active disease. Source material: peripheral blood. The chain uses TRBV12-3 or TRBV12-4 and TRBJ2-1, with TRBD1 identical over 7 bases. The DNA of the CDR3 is TGTGCCAGCAATTACAGGGGTCCAGGTGAGCAGTTCTTC. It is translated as CASNYRGPGEQFF.